This T cell receptor (beta chain) was captured by sequencing in a study of OX40 agonist ivuxolimab in advanced cancers. Study in general: Patients took ivuxolimab, an agonistic anti-OX40 (CD134) antibody.

As for this clone: No antigen is known for it.

V was trimmed by 3 bases and J by 2 bases, leaving 16 bases between them. CDR1 ENHRY and CDR2 SYGVKD come from the germline V gene. The CDR3 sequence is 16 residues long. Method: immunoSEQ multiplex PCR; TCRdb's copy keeps in-frame clones and lacks some. In the table there are about 70,000 clones, approximately 92% of which are singletons. Study-wide results and limits: Clonal expansion in partial responders at 0.1-3.0 mg/kg ranked among the lowest. Clonal expansion by week 6 occurred in CD4+ and CD8+ blood T cells (at 0.1 to 3.0 mg/kg).

The chain joins TRBV10-3 to TRBJ2-5; tentatively, D is TRBD1 (6 bases). Source: CD4+ or CD8+ T cells sorted from blood, taken in a trial of the OX40 agonist ivuxolimab. This receptor was taken from an adult with an advanced solid tumor such as melanoma, head and neck, liver or kidney cancer. CDR3 in DNA: TGTGCCATCAGTGAAGGTTGGGGACACACGCAAGAGACCCAGTACTTC. It yields the protein CAISEGWGHTQETQYF.